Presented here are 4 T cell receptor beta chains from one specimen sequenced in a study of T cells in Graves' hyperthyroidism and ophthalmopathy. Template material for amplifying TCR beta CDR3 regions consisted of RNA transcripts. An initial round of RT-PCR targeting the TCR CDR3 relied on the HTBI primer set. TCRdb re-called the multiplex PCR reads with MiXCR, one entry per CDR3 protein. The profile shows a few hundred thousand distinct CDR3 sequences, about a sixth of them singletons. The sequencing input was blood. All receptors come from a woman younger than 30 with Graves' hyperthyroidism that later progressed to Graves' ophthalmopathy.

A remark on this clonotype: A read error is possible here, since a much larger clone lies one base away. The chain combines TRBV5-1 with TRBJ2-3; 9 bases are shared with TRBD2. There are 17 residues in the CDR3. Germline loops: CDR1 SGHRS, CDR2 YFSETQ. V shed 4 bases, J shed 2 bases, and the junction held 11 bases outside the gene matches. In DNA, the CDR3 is TGCGCCAGCAGCCCGACTAGCGGCCTACACATCACAGATACGCAGTATTTT. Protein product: CASSPTSGLHITDTQYF.

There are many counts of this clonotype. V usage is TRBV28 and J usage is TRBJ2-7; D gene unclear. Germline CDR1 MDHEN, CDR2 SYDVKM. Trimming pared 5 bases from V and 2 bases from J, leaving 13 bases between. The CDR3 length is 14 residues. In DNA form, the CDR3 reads TGTGCCAGCAGTCAACTACCGCCGCCCTACGAGCAGTACTTC. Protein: CASSQLPPPYEQYF. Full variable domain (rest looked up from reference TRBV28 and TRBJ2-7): DVKVTQSSRYLVKRTGEKVFLECVQDMDHENMFWYRQDPGLGLRLIYFSYDVKMKEKGDIPEGYSVSREKKERFSLILESASTNQTSMYLCASSQLPPPYEQYFGPGTRLTVT.

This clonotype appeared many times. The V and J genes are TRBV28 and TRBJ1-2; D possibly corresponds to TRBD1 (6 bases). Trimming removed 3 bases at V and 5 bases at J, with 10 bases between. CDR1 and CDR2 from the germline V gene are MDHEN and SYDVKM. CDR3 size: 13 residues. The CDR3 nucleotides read TGTGCCAGCAGTTTGGACAGAAAATATGGCTACACCTTC. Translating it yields CASSLDRKYGYTF.

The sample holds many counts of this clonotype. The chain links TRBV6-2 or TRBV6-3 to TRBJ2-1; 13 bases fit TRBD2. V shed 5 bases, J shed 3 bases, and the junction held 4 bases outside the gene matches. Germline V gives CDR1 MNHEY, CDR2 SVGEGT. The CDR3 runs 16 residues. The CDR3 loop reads CASSDGLAGDYNEQFF. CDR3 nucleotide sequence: TGTGCCAGCAGTGACGGACTAGCGGGAGACTACAATGAGCAGTTCTTC.